Here is one T cell receptor beta chain with its context. The antigen remains unidentified. V was shortened by 4 bases and J by 8 bases, with 25 bases between the two germline ends. CDR1 and CDR2 from the germline V gene are SGHTA and FQGNSA. The CDR3 contains 17 residues. The sample comes from a study of siplizumab effects on memory and regulatory T cells. This table comes from immunoSEQ multiplex PCR, and its TCRdb copy is limited to in-frame clones, with some not included. The sample comprises approximately 100,000 clones, around 92% of which are singletons, and 0.55% to 0.85% rests with the top ten. Study-wide points: Of the proliferating CD4+ or CD8+ clones, roughly 80-97% lacked a naive or memory phenotype that could be assigned. Tracing alloreactive clones into unstimulated subsets worked for only a minor fraction of them. The drug siplizumab significantly decreased the alloreactive sequences that could be traced to unstimulated CD4+ memory cells.

J is TRBJ2-3 and V is TRBV7-2, with a possible D match to TRBD2 (5 bases). Sequencing input: Tregs sorted from blood. This receptor was taken from a human donor in good health. Here the CDR3 reads CASSWGRTGFFRGTQYF. CDR3 nucleotide sequence: TGTGCCAGCAGCTGGGGAAGGACGGGGTTTTTCCGGGGTACGCAGTATTTT. Based on the CDR3 plus reference TRBV7-2 and TRBJ2-3, the full variable domain is GAGVSQSPSNKVTEKGKDVELRCDPISGHTALYWYRQSLGQGLEFLIYFQGNSAPDKSGLPSDRFSAERTGGSVSTLTIQRTQQEDSAVYLCASSWGRTGFFRGTQYFGPGTRLTVL.